This T cell receptor beta chain was retrieved from a study of blood T cell repertoires in COVID-19. For the study at large: Sample material is recorded as cDNA or gDNA derived from T cells, B-cell-depleted T cells, or PBMCs.

This clone was observed at least ten times. The junction had 6 bases not matched to a gene; V was cut back by 2 bases and J by 5 bases. The CDR3 length is 14 residues. Germline CDR1 reads SGHRS; CDR2 reads YFSETQ. Using immunoSEQ multiplex PCR, the repertoire was profiled, and TCRdb retains in-frame clones only, with some absent. The data hold some 290,000 clones, with 86% observed a single time. The receptor was isolated from a woman between 25 and 40 years old with COVID-19, enrolled during active disease. This sequence joins TRBV5-1 and TRBJ1-1; TRBD1 matches 7 bases. The sequencing input was peripheral blood. CDR3 DNA: TGCGCCAGCAGCTTACAGGGGAGTTTGACTGAAGCTTTCTTT. Its protein is CASSLQGSLTEAFF.